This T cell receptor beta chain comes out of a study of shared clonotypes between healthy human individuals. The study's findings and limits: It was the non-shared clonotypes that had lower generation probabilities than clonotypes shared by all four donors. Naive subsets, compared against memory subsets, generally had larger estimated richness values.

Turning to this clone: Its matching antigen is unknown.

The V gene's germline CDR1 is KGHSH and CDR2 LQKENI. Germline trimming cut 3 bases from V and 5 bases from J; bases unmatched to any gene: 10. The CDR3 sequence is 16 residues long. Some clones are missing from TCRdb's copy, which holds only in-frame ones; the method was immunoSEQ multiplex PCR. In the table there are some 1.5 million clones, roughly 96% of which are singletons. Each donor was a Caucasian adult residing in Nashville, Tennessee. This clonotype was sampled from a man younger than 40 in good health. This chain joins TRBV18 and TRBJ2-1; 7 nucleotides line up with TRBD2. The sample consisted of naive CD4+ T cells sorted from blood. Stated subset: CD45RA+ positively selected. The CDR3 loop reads CASSPRASGGNNEQFF. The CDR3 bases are TGTGCCAGCTCACCTAGGGCTAGCGGAGGAAACAATGAGCAGTTCTTC.